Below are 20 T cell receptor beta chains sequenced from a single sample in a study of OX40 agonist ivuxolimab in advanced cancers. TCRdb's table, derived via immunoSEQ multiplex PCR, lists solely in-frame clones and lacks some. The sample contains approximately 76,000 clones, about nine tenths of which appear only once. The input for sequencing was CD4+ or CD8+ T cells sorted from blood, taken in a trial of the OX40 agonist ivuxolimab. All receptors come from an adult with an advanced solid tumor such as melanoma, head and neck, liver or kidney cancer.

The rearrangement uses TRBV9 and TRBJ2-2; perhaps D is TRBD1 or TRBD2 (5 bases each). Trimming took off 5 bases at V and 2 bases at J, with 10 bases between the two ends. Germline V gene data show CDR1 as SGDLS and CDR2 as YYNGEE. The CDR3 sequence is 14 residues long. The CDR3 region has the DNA TGTGCCAGCAGTCCGGGGCTTAACACCGGGGAGCTGTTTTTT. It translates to CASSPGLNTGELFF. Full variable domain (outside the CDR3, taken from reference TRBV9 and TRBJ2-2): DSGVTQTPKHLITATGQRVTLRCSPRSGDLSVYWYQQSLDQGLQFLIQYYNGEERAKGNILERFSAQQFPDLHSELNLSSLELGDSALYFCASSPGLNTGELFFGEGSRLTVL.

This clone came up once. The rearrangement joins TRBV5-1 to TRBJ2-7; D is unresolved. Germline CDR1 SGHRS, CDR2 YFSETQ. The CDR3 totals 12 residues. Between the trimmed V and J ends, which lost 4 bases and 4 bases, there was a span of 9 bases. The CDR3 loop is CASSSDNYEQYF. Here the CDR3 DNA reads TGCGCCAGCAGCAGTGACAATTACGAGCAGTACTTC.

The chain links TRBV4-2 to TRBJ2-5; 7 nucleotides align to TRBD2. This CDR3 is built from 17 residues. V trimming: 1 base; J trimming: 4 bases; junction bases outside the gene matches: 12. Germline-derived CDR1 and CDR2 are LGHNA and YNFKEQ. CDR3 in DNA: TGTGCCAGCAGCCAAGGGTCGACTAGCCGCGACCCAGAGACCCAGTACTTC. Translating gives CASSQGSTSRDPETQYF.

CDR3 in amino acids: CASSLFNRYQETQYF. The CDR3 DNA follows: TGTGCCAGCAGCTTGTTTAACAGGTACCAAGAGACCCAGTACTTC. The chain couples TRBV7-6 to TRBJ2-5; tentative D call: TRBD1 (5 bases). The CDR3 sequence is 15 residues long. From germline, CDR1 is SGHVS and CDR2 FNYEAQ. The V gene lost 3 bases and the J gene lost 0 bases, with 11 bases spanning the gap.

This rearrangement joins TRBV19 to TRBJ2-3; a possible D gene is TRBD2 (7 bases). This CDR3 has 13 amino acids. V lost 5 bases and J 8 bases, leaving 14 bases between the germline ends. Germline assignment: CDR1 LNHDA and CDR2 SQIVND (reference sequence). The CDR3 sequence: CASSSEGGSTQYF. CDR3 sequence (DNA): TGTGCCAGTAGTTCTGAGGGGGGGTCTACGCAGTATTTT.

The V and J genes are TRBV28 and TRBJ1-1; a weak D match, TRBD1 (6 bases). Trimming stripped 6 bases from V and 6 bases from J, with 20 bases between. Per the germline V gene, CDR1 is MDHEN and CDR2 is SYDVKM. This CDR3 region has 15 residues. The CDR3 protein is CASSSQGNLVAEAFF. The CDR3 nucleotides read TGTGCCAGCAGCTCACAGGGAAATTTGGTAGCTGAAGCTTTCTTT.

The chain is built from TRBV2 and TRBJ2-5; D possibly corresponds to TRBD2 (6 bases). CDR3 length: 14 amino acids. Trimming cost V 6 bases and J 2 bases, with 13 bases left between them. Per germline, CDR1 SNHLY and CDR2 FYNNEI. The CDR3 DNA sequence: TGTGCCAGCAGGCACTCCGGGGGACAAGAGACCCAGTACTTC. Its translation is CASRHSGGQETQYF.

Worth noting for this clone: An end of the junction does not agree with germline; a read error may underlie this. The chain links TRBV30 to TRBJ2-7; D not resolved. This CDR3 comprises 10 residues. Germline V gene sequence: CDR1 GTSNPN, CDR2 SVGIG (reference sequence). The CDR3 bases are TGTGCCCTCATAAGAGTGAAGGCGTCCTTC. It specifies CALIRVKASF.

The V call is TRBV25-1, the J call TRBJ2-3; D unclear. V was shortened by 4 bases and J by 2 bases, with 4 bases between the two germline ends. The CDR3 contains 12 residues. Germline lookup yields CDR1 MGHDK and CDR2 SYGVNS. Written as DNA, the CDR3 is TGTGCCAGCAGTGTTGACACAGATACGCAGTATTTT. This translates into CASSVDTDTQYF.

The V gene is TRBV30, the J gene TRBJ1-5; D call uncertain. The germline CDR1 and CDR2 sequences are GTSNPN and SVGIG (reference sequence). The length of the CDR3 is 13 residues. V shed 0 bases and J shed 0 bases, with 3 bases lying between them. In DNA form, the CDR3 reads TGTGCCTGGAGTGTACGTAGCAATCAGCCCCAGCATTTT. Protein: CAWSVRSNQPQHF. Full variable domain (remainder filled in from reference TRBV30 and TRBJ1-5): SQTIHQWPATLVQPVGSPLSLECTVEGTSNPNLYWYRQAAGRGLQLLFYSVGIGQISSEVPQNLSASRPQDRQFILSSKKLLLSDSGFYLCAWSVRSNQPQHFGDGTRLSIL.

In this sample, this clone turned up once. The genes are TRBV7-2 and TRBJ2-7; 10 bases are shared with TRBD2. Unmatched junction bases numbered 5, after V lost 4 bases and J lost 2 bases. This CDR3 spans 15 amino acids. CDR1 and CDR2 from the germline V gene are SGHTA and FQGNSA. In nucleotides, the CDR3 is TGTGCCAGCAGCTCCGGGACTAGCGTCCCCTACGAGCAGTACTTC. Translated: CASSSGTSVPYEQYF.

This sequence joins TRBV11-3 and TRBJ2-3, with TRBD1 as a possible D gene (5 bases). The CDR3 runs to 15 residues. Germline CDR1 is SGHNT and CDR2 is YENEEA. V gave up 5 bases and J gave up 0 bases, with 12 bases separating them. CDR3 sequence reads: CASSLQVTSTDTQYF. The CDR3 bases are TGTGCCAGCAGCCTACAGGTAACTAGCACAGATACGCAGTATTTT. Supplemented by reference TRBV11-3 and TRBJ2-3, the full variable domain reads EAGVVQSPRYKIIEKKQPVAFWCNPISGHNTLYWYLQNLGQGPELLIRYENEEAVDDSQLPKDRFSAERLKGVDSTLKIQPAELGDSAVYLCASSLQVTSTDTQYFGPGTRLTVL.

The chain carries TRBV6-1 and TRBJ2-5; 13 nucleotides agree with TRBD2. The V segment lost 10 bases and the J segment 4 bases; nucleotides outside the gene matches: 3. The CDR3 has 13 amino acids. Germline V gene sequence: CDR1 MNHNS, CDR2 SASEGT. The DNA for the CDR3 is TGTGCCACGAGGACTAGCGGGAGAGAGACCCAGTACTTC. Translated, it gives CATRTSGRETQYF.

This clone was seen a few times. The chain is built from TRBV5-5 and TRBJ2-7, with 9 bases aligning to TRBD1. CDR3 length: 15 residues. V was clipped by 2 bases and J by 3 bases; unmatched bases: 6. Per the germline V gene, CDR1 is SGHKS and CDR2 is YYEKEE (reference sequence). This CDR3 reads CASSLGTGIIYEQYF. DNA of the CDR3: TGTGCCAGCAGCTTAGGGACAGGGATCATCTACGAGCAGTACTTC.

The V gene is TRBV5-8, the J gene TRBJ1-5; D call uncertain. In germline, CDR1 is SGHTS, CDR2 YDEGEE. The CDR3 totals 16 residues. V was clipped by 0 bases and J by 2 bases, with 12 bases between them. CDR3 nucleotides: TGTGCCAGCAGCTTGGCTGTATCGGTTGGCAATCAGCCCCAGCATTTT. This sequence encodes CASSLAVSVGNQPQHF.

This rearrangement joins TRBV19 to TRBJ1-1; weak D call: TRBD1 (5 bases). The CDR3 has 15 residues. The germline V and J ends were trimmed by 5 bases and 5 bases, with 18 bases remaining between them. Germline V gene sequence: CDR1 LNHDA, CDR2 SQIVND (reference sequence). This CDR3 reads CASSRHGGVETEAFF. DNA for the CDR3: TGTGCCAGTAGTCGCCACGGAGGGGTTGAAACTGAAGCTTTCTTT.

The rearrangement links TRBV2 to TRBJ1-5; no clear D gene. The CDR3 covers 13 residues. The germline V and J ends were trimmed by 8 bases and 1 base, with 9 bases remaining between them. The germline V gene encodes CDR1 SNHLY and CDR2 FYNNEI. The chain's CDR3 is CASRYGSNQPQHF. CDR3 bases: TGTGCCAGCCGGTACGGAAGCAATCAGCCCCAGCATTTT.

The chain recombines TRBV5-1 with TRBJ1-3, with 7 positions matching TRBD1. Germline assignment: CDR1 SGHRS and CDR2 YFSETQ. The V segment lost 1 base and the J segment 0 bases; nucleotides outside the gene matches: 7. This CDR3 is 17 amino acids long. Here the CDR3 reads CASSLLGTVSSGNTIYF. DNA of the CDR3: TGCGCCAGCAGCTTGCTTGGGACAGTGAGCTCTGGAAACACCATATATTTT.

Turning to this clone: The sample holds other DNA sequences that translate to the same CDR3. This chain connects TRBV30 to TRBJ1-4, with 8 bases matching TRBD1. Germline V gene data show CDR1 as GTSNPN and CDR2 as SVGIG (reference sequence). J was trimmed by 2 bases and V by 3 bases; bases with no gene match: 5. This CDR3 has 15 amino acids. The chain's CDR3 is CAWRRTGGTNEKLFF. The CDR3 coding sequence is TGTGCCTGGAGGCGTACAGGGGGGACTAATGAAAAACTGTTTTTT.

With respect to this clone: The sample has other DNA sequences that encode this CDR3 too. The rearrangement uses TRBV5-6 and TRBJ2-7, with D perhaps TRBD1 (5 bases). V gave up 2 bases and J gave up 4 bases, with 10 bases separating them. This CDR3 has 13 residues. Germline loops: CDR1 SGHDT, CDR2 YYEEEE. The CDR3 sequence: CASSFTDRYEQYF. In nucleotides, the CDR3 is TGTGCCAGCAGCTTTACAGACAGATACGAGCAGTACTTC.